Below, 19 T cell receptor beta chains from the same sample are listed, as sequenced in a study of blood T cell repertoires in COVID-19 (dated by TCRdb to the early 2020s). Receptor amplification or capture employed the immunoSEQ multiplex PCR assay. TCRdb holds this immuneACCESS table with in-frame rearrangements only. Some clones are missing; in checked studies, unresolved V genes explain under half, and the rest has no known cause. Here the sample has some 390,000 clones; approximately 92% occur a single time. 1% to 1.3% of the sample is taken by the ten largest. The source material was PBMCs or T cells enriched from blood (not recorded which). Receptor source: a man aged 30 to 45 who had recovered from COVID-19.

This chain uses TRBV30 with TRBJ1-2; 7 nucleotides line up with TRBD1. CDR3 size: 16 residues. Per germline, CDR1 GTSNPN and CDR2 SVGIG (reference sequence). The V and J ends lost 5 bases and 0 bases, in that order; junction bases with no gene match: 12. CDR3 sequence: CAWFRSGTASNYGYTF. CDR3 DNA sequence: TGTGCCTGGTTCCGGTCCGGGACAGCGTCTAACTATGGCTACACCTTC.

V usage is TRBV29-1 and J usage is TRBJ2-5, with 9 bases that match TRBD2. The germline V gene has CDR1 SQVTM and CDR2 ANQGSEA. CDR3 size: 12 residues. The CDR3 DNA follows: TGCAGTCACATAGCGGGAGCGGAGACCCAGTACTTC. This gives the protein CSHIAGAETQYF.

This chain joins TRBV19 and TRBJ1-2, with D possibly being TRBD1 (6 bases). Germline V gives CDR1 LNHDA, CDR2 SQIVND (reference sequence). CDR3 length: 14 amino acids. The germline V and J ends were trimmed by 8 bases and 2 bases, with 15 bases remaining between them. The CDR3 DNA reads TGTGCCAGTTCCCCCGGGACAAGGAACTATGGCTACACCTTC. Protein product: CASSPGTRNYGYTF.

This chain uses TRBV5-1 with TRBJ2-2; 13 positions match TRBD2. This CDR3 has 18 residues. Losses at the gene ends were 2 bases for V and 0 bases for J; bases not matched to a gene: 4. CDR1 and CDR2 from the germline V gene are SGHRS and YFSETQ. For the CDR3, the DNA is TGCGCCAGCAGCTTCGGACTAGCGGGAGCTACGAACACCGGGGAGCTGTTTTTT. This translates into CASSFGLAGATNTGELFF.

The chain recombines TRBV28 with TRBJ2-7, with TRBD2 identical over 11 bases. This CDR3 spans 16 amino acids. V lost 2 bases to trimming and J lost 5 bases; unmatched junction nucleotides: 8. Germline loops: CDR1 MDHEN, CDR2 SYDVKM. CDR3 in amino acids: CASSLNLRLAGNEQYF. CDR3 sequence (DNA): TGTGCCAGCAGTTTAAACCTGAGACTAGCGGGAAACGAGCAGTACTTC. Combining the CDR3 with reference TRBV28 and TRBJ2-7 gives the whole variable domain DVKVTQSSRYLVKRTGEKVFLECVQDMDHENMFWYRQDPGLGLRLIYFSYDVKMKEKGDIPEGYSVSREKKERFSLILESASTNQTSMYLCASSLNLRLAGNEQYFGPGTRLTVT.

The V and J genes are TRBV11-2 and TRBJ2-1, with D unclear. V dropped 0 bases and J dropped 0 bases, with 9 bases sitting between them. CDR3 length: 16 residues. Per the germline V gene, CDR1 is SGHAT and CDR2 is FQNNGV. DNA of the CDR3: TGTGCCAGCAGCTTAGAGTACTTAGACTCCTACAATGAGCAGTTCTTC. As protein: CASSLEYLDSYNEQFF.

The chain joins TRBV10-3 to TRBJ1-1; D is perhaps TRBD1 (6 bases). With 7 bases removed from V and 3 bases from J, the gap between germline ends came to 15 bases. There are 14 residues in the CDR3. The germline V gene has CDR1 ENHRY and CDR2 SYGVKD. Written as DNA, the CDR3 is TGTGCCATCACTCGGGGGGCATTAGACACTGAAGCTTTCTTT. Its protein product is CAITRGALDTEAFF.

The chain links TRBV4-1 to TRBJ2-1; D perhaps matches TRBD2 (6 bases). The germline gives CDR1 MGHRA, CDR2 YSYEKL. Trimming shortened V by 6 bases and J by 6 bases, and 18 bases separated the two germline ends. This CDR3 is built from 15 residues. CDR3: CASRVGPLGGNEQFF. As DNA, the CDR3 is TGCGCCAGCAGAGTCGGGCCGCTGGGGGGCAATGAGCAGTTCTTC.

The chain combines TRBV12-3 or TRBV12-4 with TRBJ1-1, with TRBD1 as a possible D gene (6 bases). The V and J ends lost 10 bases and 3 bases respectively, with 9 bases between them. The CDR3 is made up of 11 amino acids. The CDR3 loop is CATQGHTEAFF. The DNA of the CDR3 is TGTGCCACCCAGGGGCACACTGAAGCTTTCTTT.

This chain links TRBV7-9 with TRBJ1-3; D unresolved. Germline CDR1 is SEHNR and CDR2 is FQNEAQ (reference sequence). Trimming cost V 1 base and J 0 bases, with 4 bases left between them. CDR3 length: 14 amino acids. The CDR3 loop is CASSLGSSGNTIYF. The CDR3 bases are TGTGCCAGCAGCTTAGGCAGCTCTGGAAACACCATATATTTT.

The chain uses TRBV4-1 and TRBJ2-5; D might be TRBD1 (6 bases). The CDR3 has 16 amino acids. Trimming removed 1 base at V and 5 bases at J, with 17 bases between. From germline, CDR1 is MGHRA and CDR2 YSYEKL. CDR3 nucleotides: TGCGCCAGCAGCCAAGGGGGGCGAGGTCGTCGGGAGACCCAGTACTTC. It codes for CASSQGGRGRRETQYF.

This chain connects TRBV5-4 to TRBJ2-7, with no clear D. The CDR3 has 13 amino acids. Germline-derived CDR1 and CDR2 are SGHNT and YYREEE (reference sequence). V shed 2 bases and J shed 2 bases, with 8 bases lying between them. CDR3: CASSLDTTYEQYF. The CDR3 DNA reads TGTGCCAGCAGCTTAGACACCACCTACGAGCAGTACTTC. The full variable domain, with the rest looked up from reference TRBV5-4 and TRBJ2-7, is ETGVTQSPTHLIKTRGQQVTLRCSSQSGHNTVSWYQQALGQGPQFIFQYYREEENGRGNFPPRFSGLQFPNYSSELNVNALELDDSALYLCASSLDTTYEQYFGPGTRLTVT.

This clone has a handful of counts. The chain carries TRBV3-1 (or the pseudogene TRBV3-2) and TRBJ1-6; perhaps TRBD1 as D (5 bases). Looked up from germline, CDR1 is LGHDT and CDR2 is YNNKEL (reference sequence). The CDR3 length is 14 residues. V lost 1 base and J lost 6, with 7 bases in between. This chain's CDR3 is CASSQGTTNSPLHF. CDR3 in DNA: TGTGCCAGCAGCCAAGGGACAACTAATTCACCCCTCCACTTT.

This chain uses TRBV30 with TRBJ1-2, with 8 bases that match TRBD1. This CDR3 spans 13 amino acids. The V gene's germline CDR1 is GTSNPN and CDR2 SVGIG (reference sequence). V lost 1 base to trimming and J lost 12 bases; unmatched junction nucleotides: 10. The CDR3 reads CAWSALDRVSHTF. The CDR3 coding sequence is TGTGCCTGGAGTGCCTTGGACAGGGTTTCCCACACCTTC.

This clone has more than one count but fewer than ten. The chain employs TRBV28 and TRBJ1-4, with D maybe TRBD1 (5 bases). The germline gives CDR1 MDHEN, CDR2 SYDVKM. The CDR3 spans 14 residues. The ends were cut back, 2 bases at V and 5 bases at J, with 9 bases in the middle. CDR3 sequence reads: CASSLPPGNEKLFF. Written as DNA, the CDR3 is TGTGCCAGCAGTTTACCCCCAGGGAATGAAAAACTGTTTTTT.

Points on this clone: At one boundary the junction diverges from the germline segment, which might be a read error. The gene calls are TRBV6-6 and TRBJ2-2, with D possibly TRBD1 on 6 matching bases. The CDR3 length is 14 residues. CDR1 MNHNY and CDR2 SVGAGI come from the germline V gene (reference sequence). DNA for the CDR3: TGTGTCAGCAGCCAGGGACAGAACACCGGGGAGCTGTTTTTT. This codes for CVSSQGQNTGELFF.

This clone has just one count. The CDR3 region is CASRLTGGETQYF. CDR3 DNA: TGTGCCAGCAGGCTGACTGGGGGGGAGACCCAGTACTTC. The chain joins TRBV27 to TRBJ2-5, with TRBD2 as a possible D gene (6 bases). There are 13 residues in the CDR3. CDR1 and CDR2 (germline): MNHEY, SMNVEV (reference sequence). V was cut by 6 bases and J by 5 bases, with 13 bases left in between.

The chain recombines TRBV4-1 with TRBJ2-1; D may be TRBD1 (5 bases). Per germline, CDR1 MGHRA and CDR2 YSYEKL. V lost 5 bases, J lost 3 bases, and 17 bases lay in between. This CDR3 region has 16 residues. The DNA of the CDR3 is TGCGCCAGCAGCTCTGGACAAGGAGAATACTACAATGAGCAGTTCTTC. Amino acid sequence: CASSSGQGEYYNEQFF.

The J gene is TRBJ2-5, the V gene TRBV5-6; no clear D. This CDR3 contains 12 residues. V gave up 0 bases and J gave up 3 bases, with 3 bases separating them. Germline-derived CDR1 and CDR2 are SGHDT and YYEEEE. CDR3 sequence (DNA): TGTGCCAGCAGCTTGGTTAAAGAGACCCAGTACTTC. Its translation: CASSLVKETQYF.